There are a few counts of the clone carrying this T cell receptor (beta chain). CDR3 length: 15 residues. Germline-derived CDR1 and CDR2 are LNHDA and SQIVND (reference sequence). The germline V and J ends were trimmed by 3 bases and 4 bases, with 13 bases remaining between them. This entry is derived from a study of blood T cell repertoires in COVID-19. Looking at the study overall: PBMCs, B-cell-depleted T cells, or T cells provided the cDNA or gDNA that made up the material.

Profiling relied on immunoSEQ multiplex PCR, and the TCRdb table lists in-frame clones only, not all of them. Among a few hundred thousand clones listed, 90% were seen once. Participants in the exposed group had met a COVID-19 case in the 2 weeks before joining the study. The chain joins TRBV19 to TRBJ1-5; D is possibly TRBD1 (5 bases). The specimen sequenced was PBMCs or T cells enriched from blood (not recorded which). This sequence was found in a man aged 25-40 years who had been exposed to COVID-19. Here the CDR3 reads CASSMAQGGNQPQHF. CDR3 DNA: TGTGCCAGTAGTATGGCCCAGGGAGGTAATCAGCCCCAGCATTTT.